This entry is about one TCR beta chain. Its antigen is not known. These data come from a study of T-cell memory formation after mild COVID-19. Background on the study: TCR clustering was largely donor specific.

5'RACE with constant-segment primers built TCRalpha and TCRbeta cDNA libraries with UMIs. TCRdb re-analysed the 5' RACE reads in MiXCR, keeping a single row per CDR3 protein. This sample has roughly 130,000 distinct CDR3 sequences, with about a sixth found just once. Study observations and caveats: The second-wave clones peaking on day 37 were not confirmed as SARS-CoV-2-specific.

This TCR was sampled from a man younger than 30 who had mild COVID-19 (a few samples of this study predate the infection). Cell type and time point are not known. The sample was PBMCs or a T cell subset sorted from them (not recorded which).

Here the CDR3 DNA reads TGTGCCAGCTTAGAATCTGGGGCCAACGTCCTGACTTTC. Amino acid sequence: CASLESGANVLTF. The chain recombines TRBV6-7 with TRBJ2-6; D is undetermined. TRBV6-7 is an open reading frame whose function is uncertain. CDR3 length equals 13 residues. Trimming took off 8 bases at V and 1 base at J, with 6 bases between the two ends.